This TCR beta chain was obtained from a study of blood T cell repertoires in COVID-19. V was shortened by 2 bases and J by 4 bases, with 7 bases between the two germline ends. In germline, CDR1 is SGHNT, CDR2 YYREEE (reference sequence). This CDR3 has 12 residues. The method was immunoSEQ multiplex PCR; TCRdb's version includes in-frame clones alone and lacks a portion of them. This table has roughly 340,000 clones, 87% appearing once. The source is a woman aged 45-65 years with COVID-19, enrolled during active disease. V is TRBV5-4 and J is TRBJ2-7, with D uncertain. The specimen sequenced was peripheral blood. In nucleotides, the CDR3 is TGTGCCAGCAGCTTTGGAGAATACGAGCAGTACTTC. Protein product: CASSFGEYEQYF. Using reference TRBV5-4 and TRBJ2-7 for the parts outside the CDR3, the full variable domain is ETGVTQSPTHLIKTRGQQVTLRCSSQSGHNTVSWYQQALGQGPQFIFQYYREEENGRGNFPPRFSGLQFPNYSSELNVNALELDDSALYLCASSFGEYEQYFGPGTRLTVT.